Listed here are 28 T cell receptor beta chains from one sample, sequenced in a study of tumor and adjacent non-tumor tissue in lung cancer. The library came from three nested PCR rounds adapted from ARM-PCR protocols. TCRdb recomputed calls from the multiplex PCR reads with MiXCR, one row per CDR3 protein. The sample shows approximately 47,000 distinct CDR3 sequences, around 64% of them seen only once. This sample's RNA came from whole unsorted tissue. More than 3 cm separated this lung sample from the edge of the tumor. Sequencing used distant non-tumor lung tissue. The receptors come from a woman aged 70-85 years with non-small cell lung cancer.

The CDR3 loop is CASSWVRSYTQYF. CDR3 nucleotides: TGTGCCAGCAGCTGGGTCCGGAGTTATACGCAGTATTTT. The rearrangement links TRBV5-6 to TRBJ2-3; D is unclear. V shed 3 bases and J shed 7 bases, with 12 bases lying between them. Germline lookup yields CDR1 SGHDT and CDR2 YYEEEE. The CDR3 is 13 amino acids.

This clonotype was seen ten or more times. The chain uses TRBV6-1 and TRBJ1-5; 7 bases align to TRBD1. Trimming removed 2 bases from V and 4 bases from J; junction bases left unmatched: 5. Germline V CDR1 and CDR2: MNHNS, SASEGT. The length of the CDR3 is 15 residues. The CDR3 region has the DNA TGTGCCAGCAGTGAAAACAGGGGTACAAATCAGCCCCAGCATTTT. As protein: CASSENRGTNQPQHF.

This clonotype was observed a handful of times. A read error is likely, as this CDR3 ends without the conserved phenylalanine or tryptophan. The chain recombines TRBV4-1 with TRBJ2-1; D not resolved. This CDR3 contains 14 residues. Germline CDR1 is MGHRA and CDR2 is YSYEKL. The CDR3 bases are TGCGCCAGTAGCCAAGATTCGAACTACAATGAGCAGTTCATC. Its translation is CASSQDSNYNEQFI.

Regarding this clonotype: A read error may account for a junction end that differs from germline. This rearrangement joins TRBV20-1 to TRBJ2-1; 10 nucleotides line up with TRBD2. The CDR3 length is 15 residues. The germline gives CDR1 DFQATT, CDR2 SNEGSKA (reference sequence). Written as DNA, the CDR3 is TGCAATGCTAGAGATCTGTCTAGCGGGAGTAATGAGCAGTTCTTC. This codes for CNARDLSSGSNEQFF.

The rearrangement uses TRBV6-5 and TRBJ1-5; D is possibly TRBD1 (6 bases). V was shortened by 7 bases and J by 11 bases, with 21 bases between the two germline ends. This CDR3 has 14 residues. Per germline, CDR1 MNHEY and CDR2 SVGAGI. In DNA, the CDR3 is TGTGCCAGCAATTCCCGACAGGTTGTCCAGTCCCAGCATTTT. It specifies CASNSRQVVQSQHF.

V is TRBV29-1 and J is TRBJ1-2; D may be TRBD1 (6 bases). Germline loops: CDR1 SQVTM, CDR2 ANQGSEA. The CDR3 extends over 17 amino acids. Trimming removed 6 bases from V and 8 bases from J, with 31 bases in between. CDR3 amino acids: CSVLRRDSPSFDRGYTF. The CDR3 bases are TGCAGCGTCCTCCGCCGGGACTCACCCTCCTTCGACAGGGGCTACACCTTC.

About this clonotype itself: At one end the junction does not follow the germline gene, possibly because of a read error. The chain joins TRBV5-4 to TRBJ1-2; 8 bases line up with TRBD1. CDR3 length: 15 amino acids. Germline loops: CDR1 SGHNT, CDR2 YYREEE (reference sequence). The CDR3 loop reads CSSSSGQVAVGGYTF. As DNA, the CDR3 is TGTTCCAGCAGCTCGGGACAGGTGGCGGTTGGTGGCTACACTTTC.

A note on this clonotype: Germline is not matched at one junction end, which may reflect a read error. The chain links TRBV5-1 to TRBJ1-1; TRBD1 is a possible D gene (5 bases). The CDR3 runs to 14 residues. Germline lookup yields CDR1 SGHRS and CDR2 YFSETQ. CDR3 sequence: CASSLAGMNIEAFF. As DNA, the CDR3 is TGCGCCAGCAGCTTGGCAGGGATGAACATTGAAGCTTTCTTT.

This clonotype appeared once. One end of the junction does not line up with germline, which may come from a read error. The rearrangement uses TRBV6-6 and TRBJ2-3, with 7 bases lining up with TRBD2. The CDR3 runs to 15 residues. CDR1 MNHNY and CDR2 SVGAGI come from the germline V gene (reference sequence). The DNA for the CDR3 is TGTACCAGCAGCTCCGGGACGGGGGGTGCAGATACGCAGTATTTT. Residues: CTSSSGTGGADTQYF.

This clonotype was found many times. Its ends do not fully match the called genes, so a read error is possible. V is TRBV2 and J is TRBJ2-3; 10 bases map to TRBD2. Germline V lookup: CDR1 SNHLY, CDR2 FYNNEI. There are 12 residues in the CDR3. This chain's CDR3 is CGASGRPDTQYF. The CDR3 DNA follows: TGCGGCGCTAGCGGGAGACCAGATACGCAGTATTTT.

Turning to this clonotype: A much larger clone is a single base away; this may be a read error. CDR3 protein: CASSPANNEQVF. In DNA form, the CDR3 reads TGTGCCAGCAGCCCAGCGAACAATGAGCAGGTCTTC. The chain links TRBV28 to TRBJ2-1; no firm D call. CDR3 length: 12 residues. The germline CDR1 and CDR2 sequences are MDHEN and SYDVKM. Combining the CDR3 with reference TRBV28 and TRBJ2-1 gives the whole variable domain DVKVTQSSRYLVKRTGEKVFLECVQDMDHENMFWYRQDPGLGLRLIYFSYDVKMKEKGDIPEGYSVSREKKERFSLILESASTNQTSMYLCASSPANNEQVFGPGTRLTVL.

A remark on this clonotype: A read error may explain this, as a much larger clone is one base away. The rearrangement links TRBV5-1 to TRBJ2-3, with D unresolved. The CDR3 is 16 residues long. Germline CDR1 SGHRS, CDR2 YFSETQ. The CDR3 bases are TGCGCCAGCAGCCGTAGTTCTGGCGCAGACACAGATATGCAGTATTTT. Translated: CASSRSSGADTDMQYF.

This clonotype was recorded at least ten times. CDR3 coding DNA: TGTGCCAGCAGCTTGGGGCCAGGGGATAATGAAAAACTGTTTTTT. This translates into CASSLGPGDNEKLFF. V and J are TRBV5-4 and TRBJ1-4; possibly TRBD1 for D (6 bases). The CDR3 sequence is 15 residues long. Per germline, CDR1 SGHNT and CDR2 YYREEE (reference sequence). The V end lost 0 bases, the J end lost 4 bases, and 10 bases lay between the germline ends.

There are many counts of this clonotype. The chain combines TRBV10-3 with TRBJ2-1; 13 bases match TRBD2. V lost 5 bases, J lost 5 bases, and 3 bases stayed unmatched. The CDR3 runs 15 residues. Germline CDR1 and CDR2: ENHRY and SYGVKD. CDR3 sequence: CAISRTSGSNNEQFF. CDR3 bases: TGTGCCATCAGTAGGACTAGCGGGAGTAACAATGAGCAGTTCTTC.

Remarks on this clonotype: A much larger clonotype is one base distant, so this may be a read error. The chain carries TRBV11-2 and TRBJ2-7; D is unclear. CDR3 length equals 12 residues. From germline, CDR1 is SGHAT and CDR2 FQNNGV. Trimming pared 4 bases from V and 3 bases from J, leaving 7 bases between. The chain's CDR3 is CASSSPNYEQYF. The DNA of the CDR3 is TGTGCCAGCAGCTCCCCCAACTACGAGCAGTACTTC.

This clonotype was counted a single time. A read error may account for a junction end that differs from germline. In nucleotides, the CDR3 is TGCGTCAGCGCCGGGGACGGAGCTTACGAGCAGTACTTC. This codes for CVSAGDGAYEQYF. The genes are TRBV5-1 and TRBJ2-7; D may match TRBD1 or TRBD2 (5 bases each). The CDR3 has 13 amino acids. The germline CDR1 and CDR2 sequences are SGHRS and YFSETQ.

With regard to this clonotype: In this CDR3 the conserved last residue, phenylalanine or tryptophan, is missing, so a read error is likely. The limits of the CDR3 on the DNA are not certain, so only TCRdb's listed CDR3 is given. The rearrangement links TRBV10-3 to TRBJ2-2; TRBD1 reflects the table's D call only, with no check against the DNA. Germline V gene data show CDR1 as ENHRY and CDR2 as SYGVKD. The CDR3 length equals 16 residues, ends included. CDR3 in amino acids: CAISDTGGARTGEMFP.

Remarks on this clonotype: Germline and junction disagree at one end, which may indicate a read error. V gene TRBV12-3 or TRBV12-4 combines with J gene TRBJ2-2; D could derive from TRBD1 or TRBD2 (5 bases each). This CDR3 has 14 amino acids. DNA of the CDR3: TGTGCCAGCAGCCAAACATCGGCGGCCGGGGACCTGTTTTTT. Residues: CASSQTSAAGDLFF.

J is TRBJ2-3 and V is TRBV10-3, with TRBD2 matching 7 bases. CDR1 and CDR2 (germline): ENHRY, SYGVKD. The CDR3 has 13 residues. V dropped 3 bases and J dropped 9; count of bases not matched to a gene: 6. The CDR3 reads CAISEAGRVTQYF. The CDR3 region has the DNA TGTGCCATCAGTGAAGCGGGAAGGGTAACGCAGTATTTT.

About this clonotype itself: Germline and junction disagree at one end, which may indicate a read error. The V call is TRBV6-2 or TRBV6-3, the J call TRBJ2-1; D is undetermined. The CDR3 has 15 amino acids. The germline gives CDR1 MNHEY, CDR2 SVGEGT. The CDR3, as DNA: TGTGTCAGCAGTTACTCGGCTAGTCGCATCTATGAGCAGTTCTTC. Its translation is CVSSYSASRIYEQFF.

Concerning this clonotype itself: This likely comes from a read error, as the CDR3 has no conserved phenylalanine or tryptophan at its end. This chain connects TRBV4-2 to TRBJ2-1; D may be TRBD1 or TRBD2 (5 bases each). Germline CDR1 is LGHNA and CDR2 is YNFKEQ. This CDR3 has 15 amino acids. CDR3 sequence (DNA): TGTGCCAGCAACCAAGATGGGACGGAGAAGAAAGAGCAGTTCTCC. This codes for CASNQDGTEKKEQFS.

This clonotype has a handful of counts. The DNA of the CDR3 is TGCAGTGCTAGGAGGCGGGATAAGGCGGGGAATGAGCAGTTCTTC. Translation gives CSARRRDKAGNEQFF. The chain is built from TRBV20-1 and TRBJ2-1; D perhaps matches TRBD2 (6 bases). V was shortened by 3 bases and J by 7 bases, with 19 bases between the two germline ends. Germline CDR1 reads DFQATT; CDR2 reads SNEGSKA (reference sequence). The CDR3 is 15 residues long.

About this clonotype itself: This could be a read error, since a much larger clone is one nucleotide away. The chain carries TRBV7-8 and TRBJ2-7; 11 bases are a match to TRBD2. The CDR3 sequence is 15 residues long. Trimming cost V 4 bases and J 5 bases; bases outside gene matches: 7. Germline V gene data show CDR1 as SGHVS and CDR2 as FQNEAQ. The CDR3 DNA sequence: TGTGCCAGCAGCTCTACTAGCGGGAGAATCCACGAGCAGTACTTC. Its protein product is CASSSTSGRIHEQYF.

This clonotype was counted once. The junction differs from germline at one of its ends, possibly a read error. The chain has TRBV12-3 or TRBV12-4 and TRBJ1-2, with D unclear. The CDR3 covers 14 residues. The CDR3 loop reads CAGQPETARVGYTF. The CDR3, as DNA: TGTGCCGGCCAACCTGAGACGGCGCGCGTGGGCTACACTTTC.

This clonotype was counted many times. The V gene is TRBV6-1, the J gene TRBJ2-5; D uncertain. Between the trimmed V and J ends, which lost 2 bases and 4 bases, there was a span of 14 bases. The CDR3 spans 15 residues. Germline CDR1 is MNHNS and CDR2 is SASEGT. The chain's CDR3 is CASSEKLVEGETQYF. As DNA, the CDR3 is TGTGCCAGCAGTGAAAAGTTGGTAGAAGGAGAGACCCAGTACTTC.

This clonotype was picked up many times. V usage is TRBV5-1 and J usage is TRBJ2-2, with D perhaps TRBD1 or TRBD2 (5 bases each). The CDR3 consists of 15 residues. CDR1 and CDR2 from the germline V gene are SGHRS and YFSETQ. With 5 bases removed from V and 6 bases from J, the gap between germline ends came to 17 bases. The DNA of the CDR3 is TGCGCCAGCAGACGGGACCTAGTTGGATCCGGGGAGCTGTTTTTT. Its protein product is CASRRDLVGSGELFF. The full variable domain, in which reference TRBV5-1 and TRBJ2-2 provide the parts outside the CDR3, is KAGVTQTPRYLIKTRGQQVTLSCSPISGHRSVSWYQQTPGQGLQFLFEYFSETQRNKGNFPGRFSGRQFSNSRSEMNVSTLELGDSALYLCASRRDLVGSGELFFGEGSRLTVL.

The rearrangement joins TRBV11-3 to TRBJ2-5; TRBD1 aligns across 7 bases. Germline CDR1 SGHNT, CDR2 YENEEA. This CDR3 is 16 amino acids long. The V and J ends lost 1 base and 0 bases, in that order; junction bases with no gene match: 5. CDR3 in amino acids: CASSLAGTVYQETQYF. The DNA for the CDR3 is TGTGCCAGCAGCTTAGCCGGGACAGTGTACCAAGAGACCCAGTACTTC.

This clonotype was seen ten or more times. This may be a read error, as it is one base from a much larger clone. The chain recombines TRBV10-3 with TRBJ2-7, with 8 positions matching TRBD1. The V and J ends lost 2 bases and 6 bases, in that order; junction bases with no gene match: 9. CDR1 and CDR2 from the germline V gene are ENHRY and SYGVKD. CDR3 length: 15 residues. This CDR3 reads CAISERLGQDCEQYF. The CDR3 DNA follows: TGTGCCATCAGTGAGAGATTGGGACAGGATTGCGAGCAGTACTTC.